This T cell receptor (beta chain) stems from a study of blood T cell repertoires in COVID-19. Study overall: In each case, the material was cDNA or gDNA derived from T cells, B-cell-depleted T cells, or PBMCs.

Sequencing used immunoSEQ multiplex PCR; TCRdb keeps in-frame clones, though not all of them. The data hold 200,000 to 250,000 clones, with more than 70% observed a single time. Those enrolled, adults aged roughly 18 to 89 years, came from about two dozen US areas. Categorization into cohorts depended on clinical history that participants reported. What the recovered Cohort 3 donors had was two negative PCRs, clearance, or symptom resolution. The V end lost 4 bases, the J end lost 0 bases, and 11 bases lay between the germline ends. The CDR3 spans 14 residues. Germline values: CDR1 SGHRS, CDR2 YFSETQ.

This sequence was found in a woman in her 50s who had recovered from COVID-19. The sample consisted of PBMCs or T cells enriched from blood (not recorded which). The chain recombines TRBV5-1 with TRBJ2-7; D possibly corresponds to TRBD2 (6 bases). CDR3 protein: CASSDSGPSYEQYF. CDR3 coding DNA: TGCGCCAGCAGCGATAGCGGCCCCTCCTACGAGCAGTACTTC.